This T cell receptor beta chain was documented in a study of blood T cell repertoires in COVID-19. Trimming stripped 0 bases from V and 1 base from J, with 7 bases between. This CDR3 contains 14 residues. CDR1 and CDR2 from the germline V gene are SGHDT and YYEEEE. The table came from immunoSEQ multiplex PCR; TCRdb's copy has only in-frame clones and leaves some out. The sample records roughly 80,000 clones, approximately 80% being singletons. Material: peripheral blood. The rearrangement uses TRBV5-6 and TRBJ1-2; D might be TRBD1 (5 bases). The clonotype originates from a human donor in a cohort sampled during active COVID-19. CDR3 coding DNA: TGTGCCAGCAGCTTGGGACAGCTTAACTATGGCTACACCTTC. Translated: CASSLGQLNYGYTF.